The 25 T cell receptor beta chains reported below all come from one sample, sequenced in a study of T cells after yellow fever vaccination. One entry per CDR3 protein results from TCRdb running MiXCR on the 5' RACE reads. This table holds 280,000 or so distinct CDR3 sequences, around 8.6% found once. The sample was CD4+ T cells sorted from PBMCs, taken 5 days after the yellow fever booster vaccination. The source of these receptors is a man aged 18 to 30 who received the YFV17D yellow fever vaccine.

This chain uses TRBV4-2 with TRBJ2-7, with 10 bases lining up with TRBD1. Trimming took 4 bases from V and 1 from J; bases not matched to a gene: 4. This CDR3 is built from 15 residues. Germline V gives CDR1 LGHNA, CDR2 YNFKEQ. The CDR3 nucleotides read TGTGCCAGCAGCCGAGGGGACAGGGGTTCCTACGAGCAGTACTTC. It encodes CASSRGDRGSYEQYF.

This clonotype has a handful of counts. The V gene is TRBV20-1, the J gene TRBJ2-6, with 8 bases identical to TRBD1. The CDR3 length is 15 residues. Per germline, CDR1 DFQATT and CDR2 SNEGSKA (reference sequence). The V segment lost 4 bases and the J segment 0 bases; nucleotides outside the gene matches: 2. This CDR3 is CSANRGASGANVLTF. In DNA, the CDR3 is TGCAGTGCTAACAGGGGGGCCTCTGGGGCCAACGTCCTGACTTTC.

This clonotype showed up just a few times. The V and J genes are TRBV7-9 and TRBJ1-3; tentatively, D is TRBD1 (6 bases). Germline V gene data show CDR1 as SEHNR and CDR2 as FQNEAQ (reference sequence). The CDR3 covers 16 residues. Trimming pared 2 bases from V and 3 bases from J, leaving 14 bases between. This chain's CDR3 is CASSLRPGVNGNTIYF. The CDR3 nucleotides read TGTGCCAGCAGCTTAAGGCCAGGGGTTAATGGAAACACCATATATTTT.

This sequence joins TRBV6-5 and TRBJ1-1, with TRBD1 as a possible D gene (6 bases). Germline lookup yields CDR1 MNHEY and CDR2 SVGAGI. V was clipped by 8 bases and J by 1 base, with 17 bases between them. The CDR3 is 15 amino acids. The CDR3 DNA reads TGTGCCAGCCACCAGAACAGGGTCAAGAACACTGAAGCTTTCTTT. It encodes CASHQNRVKNTEAFF.

This clonotype occurred a few times. The chain combines TRBV7-2 with TRBJ2-5; TRBD1 agrees at 7 bases. There are 14 residues in the CDR3. The junction had 7 bases not matched to a gene; V was cut back by 5 bases and J by 4 bases. Germline values: CDR1 SGHTA, CDR2 FQGNSA. The CDR3 loop is CASSLQTGPETQYF. The CDR3 coding sequence is TGTGCCAGCAGCCTCCAGACAGGGCCAGAGACCCAGTACTTC. The variable domain in full, with the rest retrieved from reference TRBV7-2 and TRBJ2-5, is GAGVSQSPSNKVTEKGKDVELRCDPISGHTALYWYRQSLGQGLEFLIYFQGNSAPDKSGLPSDRFSAERTGGSVSTLTIQRTQQEDSAVYLCASSLQTGPETQYFGPGTRLLVL.

The chain is built from TRBV12-3 or TRBV12-4 and TRBJ2-2; possibly TRBD1 for D (6 bases). V shed 8 bases and J shed 5 bases, with 15 bases lying between them. The CDR3 is made up of 14 amino acids. For the CDR3, the DNA is TGTGCCAGCTGCCGGACAGTCTTGACCGGGGAGCTGTTTTTT. Its translation is CASCRTVLTGELFF.

This clonotype was picked up many times. The V call is TRBV6-4, the J call TRBJ2-3, with 11 bases lining up with TRBD2. The CDR3 covers 15 residues. CDR1 is MRHNA and CDR2 is SNTAGT in the germline V gene. V lost 4 bases to trimming and J lost 3 bases; unmatched junction nucleotides: 3. CDR3 loop: CASSASSGGTDTQYF. Written as DNA, the CDR3 is TGTGCCAGCAGTGCCTCTAGCGGGGGGACAGATACGCAGTATTTT.

In its sample, this clonotype was seen a few times. This sequence joins TRBV6-6 and TRBJ2-7; TRBD2 aligns across 8 bases. The junction had 7 bases not matched to a gene; V was cut back by 6 bases and J by 0 bases. This CDR3 contains 15 residues. Germline values: CDR1 MNHNY, CDR2 SVGAGI (reference sequence). The DNA of the CDR3 is TGTGCCAGCAGAGATAGCGGGACGAGCTCCTACGAGCAGTACGTC. It specifies CASRDSGTSSYEQYV.

V gene TRBV4-3 combines with J gene TRBJ2-1; tentatively, D is TRBD1 (6 bases). This CDR3 is built from 14 residues. Germline V lookup: CDR1 LGHNA, CDR2 YSLEER. V shed 0 bases and J shed 6 bases, with 9 bases lying between them. DNA of the CDR3: TGCGCCAGCAGCCAAGATCCCAGGGGCAATGAGCAGTTCTTC. It yields the protein CASSQDPRGNEQFF.

DNA of the CDR3: TGTGCCAGCAGTGACCCCCGGGGAGGGGACCTTGAAAAACTGTTTTTT. This translates into CASSDPRGGDLEKLFF. This rearrangement joins TRBV25-1 to TRBJ1-4; a weak D match, TRBD1 (5 bases). Trimming took off 3 bases at V and 7 bases at J, with 18 bases between the two ends. The CDR3 is 16 residues long. The V gene's germline CDR1 is MGHDK and CDR2 SYGVNS.

This clonotype was counted only a few times. CDR3 sequence: CASSLNSGRVNEQFF. The CDR3 bases are TGTGCCAGCAGCTTAAACAGTGGCCGGGTCAATGAGCAGTTCTTC. The chain links TRBV7-3 to TRBJ2-1, with D unresolved. The germline V gene encodes CDR1 SGHTA and CDR2 FQGTGA. The V end lost 1 base, the J end lost 6 bases, and 13 bases lay between the germline ends. This CDR3 spans 15 amino acids.

This clonotype was seen only a few times. The chain has TRBV9 and TRBJ2-2; TRBD1 might be the D (5 bases). Trimming pared 5 bases from V and 6 bases from J, leaving 14 bases between. Germline V gene lookup returns CDR1 SGDLS and CDR2 YYNGEE. CDR3 size: 14 residues. The CDR3 loop is CASRSRVMAGELFF. The CDR3 DNA reads TGTGCCAGCAGGAGCAGGGTAATGGCCGGGGAGCTGTTTTTT.

The V call is TRBV12-3 or TRBV12-4, the J call TRBJ2-5; D not certain. The CDR3 length is 12 residues. Trimming left V 4 bases short and J 5 bases short, with 8 bases between. The CDR3 region is CASSSVRETQYF. CDR3 nucleotide sequence: TGTGCCAGCAGTTCAGTACGGGAGACCCAGTACTTC.

This clonotype showed up many times. The chain joins TRBV5-1 to TRBJ2-6; D remains unclear. The CDR3 has 13 amino acids. Germline V gene data show CDR1 as SGHRS and CDR2 as YFSETQ. V lost 4 bases to trimming and J lost 4 bases, with 6 bases between them. The DNA for the CDR3 is TGCGCCAGCAGCCTGCCCGGGGCCAACGTCCTGACTTTC. It yields the protein CASSLPGANVLTF. Full variable domain (remainder filled in from reference TRBV5-1 and TRBJ2-6): KAGVTQTPRYLIKTRGQQVTLSCSPISGHRSVSWYQQTPGQGLQFLFEYFSETQRNKGNFPGRFSGRQFSNSRSEMNVSTLELGDSALYLCASSLPGANVLTFGAGSRLTVL.

This clonotype was detected only a few times. The V gene is TRBV2, the J gene TRBJ1-3; D remains unclear. The germline CDR1 and CDR2 sequences are SNHLY and FYNNEI. This CDR3 comprises 14 residues. With 7 bases removed from V and 0 bases from J, the gap between germline ends came to 10 bases. The CDR3 nucleotides are TGTGCCAGCAAGCCGGGTTTCTCTGGAAACACCATATATTTT. Its translation is CASKPGFSGNTIYF.

The V call is TRBV12-5, the J call TRBJ2-7; D is undetermined. The CDR3 is 16 amino acids. The V end lost 7 bases, the J end lost 6 bases, and 25 bases lay between the germline ends. Germline V gene lookup returns CDR1 LGHNT and CDR2 FRNRAP. The CDR3 DNA sequence: TGTGCTAGTGCCGTCCAGGCCTGGTGCGGCACCGCCGAGCAGTACGTC. It specifies CASAVQAWCGTAEQYV.

The table lists this clonotype with a few counts. The V and J genes are TRBV4-3 and TRBJ2-6; D perhaps matches TRBD2 (5 bases). The germline gives CDR1 LGHNA, CDR2 YSLEER. The CDR3 extends over 17 amino acids. With 0 bases removed from V and 0 bases from J, the gap between germline ends came to 9 bases. CDR3 loop: CASSQEPGSSGANVLTF. In nucleotides, the CDR3 is TGCGCCAGCAGCCAAGAACCTGGGAGCTCTGGGGCCAACGTCCTGACTTTC.

This clonotype was detected ten times or more. V gene TRBV5-1 combines with J gene TRBJ1-4, with 7 nucleotides matching TRBD1. CDR1 is SGHRS and CDR2 is YFSETQ in the germline V gene. The CDR3 is 16 amino acids. V trimming: 4 bases; J trimming: 0 bases; junction bases outside the gene matches: 6. Here the CDR3 DNA reads TGCGCCAGCAGCACCGGGACAGAGGCAACTAATGAAAAACTGTTTTTT. Its translation: CASSTGTEATNEKLFF.

The chain couples TRBV7-9 to TRBJ1-5, with TRBD1 as a possible D gene (6 bases). Trimming cost V 5 bases and J 0 bases, with 8 bases left between them. The V gene's germline CDR1 is SEHNR and CDR2 FQNEAQ (reference sequence). The CDR3 spans 14 residues. CDR3 loop: CASSLDSSNQPQHF. The CDR3 DNA sequence: TGTGCCAGCAGCCTGGACAGTAGCAATCAGCCCCAGCATTTT.

The V gene is TRBV12-5, the J gene TRBJ2-4; 8 nucleotides agree with TRBD1. V lost 6 bases and J lost 7; bases outside the gene matches: 14. This CDR3 comprises 16 residues. In germline, CDR1 is LGHNT, CDR2 FRNRAP. For the CDR3, the DNA is TGTGCTAGTGGCTCTCGGACAGGGAGGTCATTGAACATTCAGTACTTC. Protein product: CASGSRTGRSLNIQYF.

This clonotype showed up just a few times. This chain uses TRBV5-1 with TRBJ1-2; 7 nucleotides line up with TRBD1. The trim removed 4 bases at V and 2 bases at J, leaving 5 bases unmatched. The V gene's germline CDR1 is SGHRS and CDR2 YFSETQ. The CDR3 sequence is 14 residues long. The CDR3 coding sequence is TGCGCCAGCAGCCCGGCGGGACAGAACTATGGCTACACCTTC. This encodes CASSPAGQNYGYTF.

This clonotype showed up many times. The chain employs TRBV4-3 and TRBJ2-3; either TRBD1 or TRBD2 may supply D (5 bases each). CDR3 size: 16 residues. Germline CDR1 reads LGHNA; CDR2 reads YSLEER. V gave up 1 base and J gave up 8 bases, with 19 bases separating them. The CDR3 DNA follows: TGCGCCAGCAGCCAAGGGGCCGTCGATATTGGGGGTACGCAGTATTTT. This gives the protein CASSQGAVDIGGTQYF.

The chain couples TRBV23-1 to TRBJ1-5; TRBD1 aligns across 12 bases. TRBV23-1 falls under the ORF class, with uncertain function. This CDR3 has 18 amino acids. Germline trimming cut 2 bases from V and 5 bases from J; bases unmatched to any gene: 10. The chain's CDR3 is CASSQNRDRGRTYQPQHF. CDR3 nucleotide sequence: TGCGCCAGCAGTCAAAACCGGGACAGGGGGCGGACATATCAGCCCCAGCATTTT.

CDR3 coding DNA: TGCAGTGCTATGGGACTGGGAGGGGGCGAGACCCAGTACTTC. Translating it yields CSAMGLGGGETQYF. The chain has TRBV20-1 and TRBJ2-5; D tentatively reads TRBD1 or TRBD2 (7 bases each). The CDR3 loop spans 14 amino acids. In germline, CDR1 is DFQATT, CDR2 SNEGSKA (reference sequence). Trimming removed 4 bases at V and 5 bases at J, with 17 bases between.

This clonotype has more than one count but fewer than ten. The rearrangement uses TRBV5-1 and TRBJ2-5; D perhaps matches TRBD1 (6 bases). CDR3 length equals 14 residues. V was trimmed by 7 bases and J by 1 base, leaving 14 bases between them. Per germline, CDR1 SGHRS and CDR2 YFSETQ. The CDR3 here is CASGKGDTQETQYF. CDR3 DNA sequence: TGCGCCAGCGGAAAGGGGGATACCCAAGAGACCCAGTACTTC.